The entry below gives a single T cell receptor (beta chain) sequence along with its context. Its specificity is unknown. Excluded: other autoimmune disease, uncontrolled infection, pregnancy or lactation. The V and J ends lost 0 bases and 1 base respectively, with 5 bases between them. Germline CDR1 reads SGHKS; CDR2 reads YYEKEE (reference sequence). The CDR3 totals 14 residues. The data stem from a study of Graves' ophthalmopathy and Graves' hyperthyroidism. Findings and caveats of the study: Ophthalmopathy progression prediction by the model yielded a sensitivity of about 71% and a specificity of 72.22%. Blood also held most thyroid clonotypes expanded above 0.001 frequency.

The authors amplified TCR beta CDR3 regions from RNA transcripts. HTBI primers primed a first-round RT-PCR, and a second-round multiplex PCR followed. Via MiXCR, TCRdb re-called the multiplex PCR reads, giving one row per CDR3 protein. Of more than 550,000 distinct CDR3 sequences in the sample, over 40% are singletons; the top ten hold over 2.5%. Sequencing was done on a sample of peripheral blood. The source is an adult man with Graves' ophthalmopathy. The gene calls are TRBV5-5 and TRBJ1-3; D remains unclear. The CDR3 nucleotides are TGTGCCAGCAGCTTGGCTGAATCTGGAAACACCATATATTTT. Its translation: CASSLAESGNTIYF.